One sample yielded the 6 T cell receptor beta chains listed below, sequenced in a study of T cell changes during pregnancy in multiple sclerosis (dated by TCRdb to the late 2010s). Libraries were built with the immunoSEQ multiplex PCR assay. Imported from immuneACCESS, the table was reduced by TCRdb to in-frame sequences with V and J called. These copies leave out some clones; in studies compared against another copy, an unresolved V gene accounts for under half, and the cause of the remainder is not known. The sample has approximately 130,000 clones on record, roughly 97% of them singletons. The ten largest make up 0.44% of the sample. The specimen was peripheral blood, collected after pregnancy. These receptor sequences come from a female donor with multiple sclerosis, enrolled in a pregnancy study.

J is TRBJ1-4 and V is TRBV19; D gene unclear. CDR3 length equals 14 residues. Trimming took off 10 bases at V and 0 bases at J, with 12 bases between the two ends. From germline, CDR1 is LNHDA and CDR2 SQIVND (reference sequence). CDR3 bases: TGTGCCACCCTGGGAGGTGCAACTAATGAAAAACTGTTTTTT. Translation gives CATLGGATNEKLFF.

The chain has TRBV19 and TRBJ2-2; D remains unclear. V lost 4 bases and J 1 base, leaving 4 bases between the germline ends. CDR3 length: 13 residues. CDR1 LNHDA and CDR2 SQIVND come from the germline V gene (reference sequence). DNA for the CDR3: TGTGCCAGTAGTAACGGGAACACCGGGGAGCTGTTTTTT. Its protein product is CASSNGNTGELFF.

This rearrangement joins TRBV7-9 to TRBJ1-5; 7 nucleotides align to TRBD1. The J segment lost 4 bases and the V segment lost 5 bases, leaving 11 bases of the junction unmatched. There are 16 residues in the CDR3. Germline V gene lookup returns CDR1 SEHNR and CDR2 FQNEAQ (reference sequence). The CDR3 is CASSPERGRWNQPQHF. The CDR3 DNA follows: TGTGCCAGCAGCCCGGAAAGGGGGCGGTGGAATCAGCCCCAGCATTTT.

V is TRBV7-9 and J is TRBJ2-3; TRBD1 might be the D (5 bases). V lost 2 bases and J 2 bases, leaving 11 bases between the germline ends. From germline, CDR1 is SEHNR and CDR2 FQNEAQ (reference sequence). This CDR3 is 15 amino acids long. CDR3 DNA sequence: TGTGCCAGCAGCTTACAGGGCGGATCCACAGATACGCAGTATTTT. Translated, it gives CASSLQGGSTDTQYF.

The rearrangement uses TRBV5-1 and TRBJ1-4, with D unclear. Trimming shortened V by 3 bases and J by 1 base, and 13 bases separated the two germline ends. From germline, CDR1 is SGHRS and CDR2 YFSETQ. This CDR3 region has 16 residues. DNA of the CDR3: TGCGCCAGCAGCTACCACGCGCCAGGAACTAATGAAAAACTGTTTTTT. This codes for CASSYHAPGTNEKLFF.

The chain combines TRBV2 with TRBJ2-1, with D possibly being TRBD2 (6 bases). The CDR3 extends over 16 amino acids. Germline CDR1 SNHLY, CDR2 FYNNEI. The V gene lost 6 bases and the J gene lost 0 bases, with 15 bases spanning the gap. CDR3 protein: CASRDDMGGSYNEQFF. DNA of the CDR3: TGTGCCAGCAGGGATGACATGGGAGGCTCCTACAATGAGCAGTTCTTC.